A single sample gave rise to the 24 T cell receptor beta chains below, sequenced in a study of CD8 T cells in Susac syndrome. The RNA, roughly 0.45 to 1 ug, was put through reverse transcription using random hexamers. TCRdb reprocessed the immunoSEQ multiplex PCR reads via MiXCR and lists one record per CDR3 protein. The repertoire holds just over 150,000 distinct CDR3 sequences, with 90% to 95% as singletons. Material: CD8+ T cells from PBMCs. The receptors shown here come from a human donor with multiple sclerosis.

The CDR3 reads CASSLGAGGADTQYF. In nucleotides, the CDR3 is TGTGCCAGCAGTTTAGGAGCGGGAGGAGCAGATACGCAGTATTTT. V usage is TRBV28 and J usage is TRBJ2-3; 9 nucleotides line up with TRBD2. This CDR3 has 15 residues. Losses at the gene ends were 2 bases for V and 4 bases for J; bases not matched to a gene: 4. Germline values: CDR1 MDHEN, CDR2 SYDVKM.

The chain carries TRBV13 and TRBJ2-3; 9 bases align to TRBD2. Per the germline V gene, CDR1 is PRHDT and CDR2 is FYEKMQ (reference sequence). The CDR3 sequence is 16 residues long. V was clipped by 5 bases and J by 2 bases; unmatched bases: 8. CDR3 coding DNA: TGTGCCAGCAGCGCCCGGACTAGCGAGTACACAGATACGCAGTATTTT. It codes for CASSARTSEYTDTQYF.

This rearrangement joins TRBV5-6 to TRBJ2-1; no clear D. CDR3 length: 11 residues. The V and J ends lost 2 bases and 11 bases respectively, with 8 bases between them. Per the germline V gene, CDR1 is SGHDT and CDR2 is YYEEEE. The CDR3 is CASSLGPKQFF. In DNA, the CDR3 is TGTGCCAGCAGCTTAGGGCCCAAGCAGTTCTTC. The whole variable domain, filled in from reference TRBV5-6 and TRBJ2-1, reads DAGVTQSPTHLIKTRGQQVTLRCSPKSGHDTVSWYQQALGQGPQFIFQYYEEEERQRGNFPDRFSGHQFPNYSSELNVNALLLGDSALYLCASSLGPKQFFGPGTRLTVL.

CDR3 nucleotide sequence: TGTGCCAGCAGCACCGGTAGGGGCTACACCTTC. Encoded protein: CASSTGRGYTF. The chain joins TRBV27 to TRBJ1-2, with D unclear. The germline V and J ends were trimmed by 6 bases and 8 bases, with 10 bases remaining between them. Looked up from germline, CDR1 is MNHEY and CDR2 is SMNVEV (reference sequence). The CDR3 sequence is 11 residues long.

The V and J genes are TRBV24-1 and TRBJ2-3; D ambiguous. The germline CDR1 and CDR2 sequences are KGHDR and SFDVKD. Trimming took 4 bases from V and 0 from J, leaving 7 bases between them. The length of the CDR3 is 14 residues. CDR3 residues: CATSDPDSTDTQYF. In DNA, the CDR3 is TGTGCCACCAGTGACCCGGACAGCACAGATACGCAGTATTTT.

The chain has TRBV29-1 and TRBJ2-1, with a possible D match to TRBD1 (6 bases). Trimming pared 8 bases from V and 7 bases from J, leaving 12 bases between. The CDR3 runs 11 residues. Germline V gene lookup returns CDR1 SQVTM and CDR2 ANQGSEA. The CDR3 is CSSYRDNEQFF. DNA of the CDR3: TGCAGCTCCTACAGGGATAATGAGCAGTTCTTC.

The V call is TRBV29-1, the J call TRBJ2-7; 11 nucleotides align to TRBD1. CDR3 length: 13 residues. The germline V gene encodes CDR1 SQVTM and CDR2 ANQGSEA. Trimming at V came to 7 bases and at J to 4 bases, leaving 6 bases not matched to a gene. In DNA form, the CDR3 reads TGCAGCGGACGGACAGGGGGCTCGTACGAGCAGTACTTC. It encodes CSGRTGGSYEQYF.

V and J are TRBV27 and TRBJ2-1, with 7 bases fitting TRBD1. The CDR3 is made up of 12 amino acids. The germline CDR1 and CDR2 sequences are MNHEY and SMNVEV (reference sequence). Here the CDR3 DNA reads TGTGCAGTAAAAGGGGGCAAGGATGAGCAGTTCTTC. As protein: CAVKGGKDEQFF.

The V call is TRBV5-4, the J call TRBJ1-1; perhaps TRBD1 as D (6 bases). The CDR3 is made up of 18 amino acids. CDR1 and CDR2 from the germline V gene are SGHNT and YYREEE (reference sequence). V was shortened by 0 bases and J by 2 bases, with 20 bases between the two germline ends. CDR3 residues: CASSLALIPTGRNTEAFF. CDR3 nucleotide sequence: TGTGCCAGCAGCTTGGCCCTTATACCGACAGGCCGAAACACTGAAGCTTTCTTT.

This sequence joins TRBV12-3 or TRBV12-4 and TRBJ2-3, with D hard to call. CDR3 size: 13 residues. V was shortened by 6 bases and J by 2 bases, with 9 bases between the two germline ends. The CDR3 loop is CASSPRLTDTQYF. CDR3 nucleotide sequence: TGTGCCAGCAGCCCCAGGCTCACAGATACGCAGTATTTT.

This chain links TRBV30 with TRBJ2-7, with 11 bases identical to TRBD1. Per the germline V gene, CDR1 is GTSNPN and CDR2 is SVGIG (reference sequence). CDR3 size: 14 residues. V dropped 3 bases and J dropped 4; count of bases not matched to a gene: 5. Written as DNA, the CDR3 is TGTGCCTGGAGGGACCGGGACAGGGGGTACGAGCAGTACTTC. As protein: CAWRDRDRGYEQYF.

The chain couples TRBV30 to TRBJ1-1; no definite D call. Germline-derived CDR1 and CDR2 are GTSNPN and SVGIG (reference sequence). V lost 0 bases and J lost 5, with 7 bases in between. The CDR3 contains 12 residues. In DNA, the CDR3 is TGTGCCTGGAGTGTAGCGGCGACTGAAGCTTTCTTT. This translates into CAWSVAATEAFF.

This rearrangement joins TRBV13 to TRBJ2-7; D is uncertain. The ends were cut back, 4 bases at V and 2 bases at J, with 6 bases in the middle. The CDR3 loop spans 12 amino acids. Germline V gene data show CDR1 as PRHDT and CDR2 as FYEKMQ (reference sequence). The CDR3 bases are TGTGCCAGCAGCTCGATAACCTACGAGCAGTACTTC. Residues: CASSSITYEQYF.

The CDR3 region has the DNA TGCAGTGCTAGAGGGGGCACCCGCTCCTACGAGCAGTACTTC. Protein: CSARGGTRSYEQYF. V and J are TRBV20-1 and TRBJ2-7, with D perhaps TRBD1 (5 bases). Trimming stripped 1 base from V and 0 bases from J, with 10 bases between. The CDR3 extends over 14 amino acids. Germline-derived CDR1 and CDR2 are DFQATT and SNEGSKA (reference sequence).

This rearrangement joins TRBV2 to TRBJ1-2; D gene unclear. Germline CDR1 and CDR2: SNHLY and FYNNEI. The length of the CDR3 is 12 residues. Trimming shortened V by 8 bases and J by 2 bases, and 9 bases separated the two germline ends. The CDR3 sequence: CASVGRNYGYTF. CDR3 DNA sequence: TGTGCCAGCGTAGGGAGGAACTATGGCTACACCTTC.

The chain's CDR3 is CASSHSLGGQGINSPLHF. The CDR3 bases are TGCGCCAGCAGCCACAGCCTGGGCGGACAGGGGATTAATTCACCCCTCCACTTT. The chain carries TRBV4-3 and TRBJ1-6; 9 positions match TRBD1. Germline V gives CDR1 LGHNA, CDR2 YSLEER. V was pared by 3 bases and J by 6 bases, with 12 bases of the junction left unmatched. The CDR3 covers 18 residues.

The chain employs TRBV24-1 and TRBJ2-5; tentatively, D is TRBD1 (6 bases). Germline lookup yields CDR1 KGHDR and CDR2 SFDVKD. This CDR3 comprises 12 residues. Trimming took 12 bases from V and 1 from J, leaving 11 bases between them. The CDR3 bases are TGTGCCGCAGGGACAAGCCAAGAGACCCAGTACTTC. It translates to CAAGTSQETQYF.

This clonotype occurred once. The chain is built from TRBV12-3 or TRBV12-4 and TRBJ2-1; TRBD2 is a possible D gene (7 bases). V dropped 3 bases and J dropped 15 bases, with 18 bases sitting between them. This CDR3 is built from 13 residues. CDR3 in DNA: TGTGCCAGCAGTTTTATGAAGGGGGGGCCGGCGTTCTTC. This sequence encodes CASSFMKGGPAFF.

This clonotype was seen only once. The chain employs TRBV2 and TRBJ1-4; TRBD1 is a possible D gene (5 bases). Germline V gene data show CDR1 as SNHLY and CDR2 as FYNNEI. V gave up 6 bases and J gave up 0 bases, with 11 bases separating them. The CDR3 sequence is 15 residues long. DNA for the CDR3: TGTGCCAGCAGCGACTGGGACGCAACTAATGAAAAACTGTTTTTT. As protein: CASSDWDATNEKLFF.

The chain joins TRBV5-4 to TRBJ1-6; D uncertain. Looked up from germline, CDR1 is SGHNT and CDR2 is YYREEE (reference sequence). The CDR3 covers 16 residues. Trimming shortened V by 2 bases and J by 0 bases, and 9 bases separated the two germline ends. The CDR3 coding sequence is TGTGCCAGCAGCTTAGTAGGGAGCTCCTATAATTCACCCCTCCACTTT. It encodes CASSLVGSSYNSPLHF. The variable domain in full, with the rest retrieved from reference TRBV5-4 and TRBJ1-6, is ETGVTQSPTHLIKTRGQQVTLRCSSQSGHNTVSWYQQALGQGPQFIFQYYREEENGRGNFPPRFSGLQFPNYSSELNVNALELDDSALYLCASSLVGSSYNSPLHFGNGTRLTVT.

The rearrangement links TRBV12-5 to TRBJ2-3, with D possibly being TRBD2 (7 bases). The V end lost 6 bases, the J end lost 5 bases, and 15 bases lay between the germline ends. Germline V CDR1 and CDR2: LGHNT, FRNRAP. The CDR3 sequence is 14 residues long. The CDR3 region is CASGGLGGGDTQYF. The CDR3 DNA is TGTGCTAGTGGCGGACTAGGGGGTGGAGATACGCAGTATTTT. The full variable domain, rest sourced from reference TRBV12-5 and TRBJ2-3, is DARVTQTPRHKVTEMGQEVTMRCQPILGHNTVFWYRQTMMQGLELLAYFRNRAPLDDSGMPKDRFSAEMPDATLATLKIQPSEPRDSAVYFCASGGLGGGDTQYFGPGTRLTVL.

The CDR3 spells CASSTEFLDTQYF. In DNA form, the CDR3 reads TGTGCCAGCAGTACCGAGTTTTTGGATACGCAGTATTTT. This chain joins TRBV6-4 and TRBJ2-3; no reliable D call. The ends were cut back, 5 bases at V and 6 bases at J, with 12 bases in the middle. The CDR3 is 13 residues long. Germline V lookup: CDR1 MRHNA, CDR2 SNTAGT.

The chain employs TRBV28 and TRBJ2-1, with D tentatively TRBD1 or TRBD2 (5 bases each). Germline-derived CDR1 and CDR2 are MDHEN and SYDVKM. The CDR3 is 15 amino acids. Trimming shortened V by 6 bases and J by 6 bases, and 18 bases separated the two germline ends. The CDR3 DNA sequence: TGTGCCAGCAGCACCATCCCGGGACGCATCAATGAGCAGTTCTTC. It yields the protein CASSTIPGRINEQFF.

The chain carries TRBV7-9 and TRBJ2-5, with 10 nucleotides matching TRBD1. The length of the CDR3 is 16 residues. Germline V CDR1 and CDR2: SEHNR, FQNEAQ (reference sequence). The V and J ends lost 7 bases and 4 bases, in that order; junction bases with no gene match: 12. The CDR3 DNA follows: TGTGCCAGCACCTCACTACGGACAGGGGGTGGAGAGACCCAGTACTTC. It codes for CASTSLRTGGGETQYF.